Listed below are T cell receptor beta chains from one sample, sequenced in a study of blood T cells in healthy people across ages. MiXCR, applied by TCRdb to the 5' RACE reads, yields one record per CDR3 protein. Counted here are about 900,000 distinct CDR3 sequences, 48% occurring once; the ten biggest clones make up around 15%. The sequenced sample was blood. The receptors were gathered from a man in his thirties or forties in good health. Both conserved end residues are part of each CDR3. A D gene is named only where the DNA matches it firmly. A row's size may be missing; if present it is once, few, many or a size class.

J gene: TRBJ1-5
V gene: TRBV7-2
clone size: NA
D gene: NA
CDR3 DNA: TGTGCCAGCAGCACCCTTAATCAGCCCCAGCATTTT
CDR3 protein: CASSTLNQPQHF

J gene: TRBJ2-1
V gene: TRBV27
clone size: few
D gene: TRBD1
CDR3 DNA: TGTGCCAGCAGTTTAGGGACAGGGGGCTTCTATGAGCAGTTCTTC
CDR3 protein: CASSLGTGGFYEQFF

J gene: TRBJ1-4
V gene: TRBV5-1
clone size: NA
D gene: NA
CDR3 DNA: TGCGCCAGCAGCTTGTTCCGGGAGCCGACAACTAATGAAAAACTGTTTTTT
CDR3 protein: CASSLFREPTTNEKLFF

J gene: TRBJ2-3
V gene: TRBV7-9
clone size: NA
D gene: TRBD1
CDR3 DNA: TGTGCCAGCAGCCCGCCGGGACAGGGGGTTGTAGATACGCAGTATTTT
CDR3 protein: CASSPPGQGVVDTQYF

J gene: TRBJ1-2
V gene: TRBV29-1
clone size: NA
D gene: NA
CDR3 DNA: TGCAGCGTTGAATGGGGTTATGGCTACACCTTC
CDR3 protein: CSVEWGYGYTF

J gene: TRBJ1-2
V gene: TRBV29-1
clone size: few
D gene: TRBD1
CDR3 DNA: TGCAGCGTTGAATCACGGGACAGAGGAGGCTACACCTTC
CDR3 protein: CSVESRDRGGYTF

J gene: TRBJ2-7
V gene: TRBV29-1
clone size: few
D gene: NA
CDR3 DNA: TGCAGCGTTGACCTGTCAACTGCCAATGAGCAGTACTTC
CDR3 protein: CSVDLSTANEQYF

J gene: TRBJ1-4
V gene: TRBV20-1
clone size: NA
D gene: NA
CDR3 DNA: TGCAGTGCTAGAGACCCCAGGCAAACTCAAAAAGGACTGTTTTTT
CDR3 protein: CSARDPRQTQKGLFF

J gene: TRBJ1-1
V gene: TRBV20-1
clone size: NA
D gene: NA
CDR3 DNA: TGCAGTGCTAACAGGGTTCCTGAAGCTTTCTTT
CDR3 protein: CSANRVPEAFF

J gene: TRBJ2-7
V gene: TRBV18
clone size: NA
D gene: TRBD1
CDR3 DNA: TGTGCCAGCTCACCCGGGACAGGTCCTCCCGAGCAGTACTTC
CDR3 protein: CASSPGTGPPEQYF

J gene: TRBJ1-1
V gene: TRBV12-3/TRBV12-4
clone size: NA
D gene: NA
CDR3 DNA: TGTGCCAGCACAAATGGGGGCCTCGGAGGTACTGAAGCTTTCTTT
CDR3 protein: CASTNGGLGGTEAFF

J gene: TRBJ2-3
V gene: TRBV29-1
clone size: many
D gene: TRBD1
CDR3 DNA: TGCAGCGTGGACAGGGATAGCACAGATACGCAGTATTTT
CDR3 protein: CSVDRDSTDTQYF

J gene: TRBJ1-2
V gene: TRBV30
clone size: NA
D gene: TRBD1
CDR3 DNA: TGTGCCGGGGACAGGAGAACCTATGGCTACACCTTC
CDR3 protein: CAGDRRTYGYTF

J gene: TRBJ2-7
V gene: TRBV28
clone size: NA
D gene: TRBD1
CDR3 DNA: TGTGCCAGCAGTTCGACAGGGGGCGACGAGCAGTACTTC
CDR3 protein: CASSSTGGDEQYF

J gene: TRBJ2-5
V gene: TRBV5-1
clone size: NA
D gene: NA
CDR3 DNA: TGCGCCAGCAGCTTCCCGGGGGATCGGGAGACCCAGTACTTC
CDR3 protein: CASSFPGDRETQYF

J gene: TRBJ2-2
V gene: TRBV5-1
clone size: NA
D gene: NA
CDR3 DNA: TGCGCCAGCAGCTTGAGGACCGGGGGATCCGGGGAGCTGTTTTTT
CDR3 protein: CASSLRTGGSGELFF

J gene: TRBJ2-7
V gene: TRBV2
clone size: few
D gene: NA
CDR3 DNA: TGTGCCAGCGCCCCTTCCTACGAGCAGTACTTC
CDR3 protein: CASAPSYEQYF

J gene: TRBJ2-1
V gene: TRBV7-9
clone size: NA
D gene: NA
CDR3 DNA: TGTGCCAACAGCTTAGGAGGGACATACTACAATGAGCAGTTCTTC
CDR3 protein: CANSLGGTYYNEQFF

J gene: TRBJ2-3
V gene: TRBV4-2
clone size: NA
D gene: TRBD2
CDR3 DNA: TGTGCCAGCAGCCAAGATCGGGGGGGTCCGGATGCGCAGTATTTT
CDR3 protein: CASSQDRGGPDAQYF

J gene: TRBJ2-1
V gene: TRBV7-2
clone size: once
D gene: NA
CDR3 DNA: TGTGCCAGCAGCCCCCCGCCCCCGCTAAACAATGAGCAGTTCTTC
CDR3 protein: CASSPPPPLNNEQFF

J gene: TRBJ2-1
V gene: TRBV7-2
clone size: NA
D gene: NA
CDR3 DNA: TGTGCCAGCAGTCCTTATTATTCCTCCTACAATGAGCAGTTCTTC
CDR3 protein: CASSPYYSSYNEQFF

J gene: TRBJ1-2
V gene: TRBV27
clone size: few
D gene: TRBD1
CDR3 DNA: TGTGCCAGCTCCTCCCCCGACAGGGGGATTGGCTACACCTTC
CDR3 protein: CASSSPDRGIGYTF

J gene: TRBJ2-7
V gene: TRBV11-2
clone size: few
D gene: TRBD1
CDR3 DNA: TGTGCCAGCAGCTTAACGGGACAGGTCTACGAGCAGTACTTC
CDR3 protein: CASSLTGQVYEQYF

J gene: TRBJ1-6
V gene: TRBV25-1
clone size: few
D gene: TRBD1
CDR3 DNA: TGTGCCAGCAGGCGCCCCTCCGCAGGGGGTAATTCACCCCTCCACTTT
CDR3 protein: CASRRPSAGGNSPLHF

J gene: TRBJ2-1
V gene: TRBV12-5
clone size: NA
D gene: NA
CDR3 DNA: TGTGCTAGTGGTTCGGGACTCGCAAGCAATGAGCAGTTCTTC
CDR3 protein: CASGSGLASNEQFF

J gene: TRBJ1-2
V gene: TRBV29-1
clone size: many
D gene: NA
CDR3 DNA: TGCAGCGTCACACGGCCGGATAAGGTTGGCTACACCTTC
CDR3 protein: CSVTRPDKVGYTF

J gene: TRBJ2-2
V gene: TRBV3-1
clone size: NA
D gene: NA
CDR3 DNA: TGTGCCAGCAGCCAAGAAGGGCGGGACACTACTACGAACACCGGGGAGCTGTTTTTT
CDR3 protein: CASSQEGRDTTTNTGELFF

J gene: TRBJ2-3
V gene: TRBV24-1
clone size: NA
D gene: NA
CDR3 DNA: TGTGCCACCAGTGATTCTTCGACCGCGAGCACAGATACGCAGTATTTT
CDR3 protein: CATSDSSTASTDTQYF

J gene: TRBJ2-5
V gene: TRBV29-1
clone size: NA
D gene: TRBD1
CDR3 DNA: TGCAGCGTTGAACGAGAAGACAGGGGGCAAGAGACCCAGTACTTC
CDR3 protein: CSVEREDRGQETQYF

J gene: TRBJ1-2
V gene: TRBV28
clone size: NA
D gene: NA
CDR3 DNA: TGTGCCAGCACCGTCAGGGGTCGAGATGGCTACACCTTC
CDR3 protein: CASTVRGRDGYTF

J gene: TRBJ2-1
V gene: TRBV10-3
clone size: NA
D gene: TRBD1
CDR3 DNA: TGTGCCATCAGTGGGTCGACAGGGAGCTCCTACAATGAGCAGTTCTTC
CDR3 protein: CAISGSTGSSYNEQFF

J gene: TRBJ2-4
V gene: TRBV6-5
clone size: NA
D gene: TRBD2
CDR3 DNA: TGTGCCAGCAGTTACTCGAGCCTAGCGGAGGGTGTCAAAAACATTCAGTACTTC
CDR3 protein: CASSYSSLAEGVKNIQYF

J gene: TRBJ2-1
V gene: TRBV7-2
clone size: few
D gene: TRBD2
CDR3 DNA: TGTGCCAGCAGCTTAGAACTAGCGGGCATTGAGCAGTTCTTC
CDR3 protein: CASSLELAGIEQFF

J gene: TRBJ2-1
V gene: TRBV20-1
clone size: NA
D gene: NA
CDR3 DNA: TGCAGTGCTAGAGATCCCATGGGCAGGGTGGAAAATGAGCAGTTCTTC
CDR3 protein: CSARDPMGRVENEQFF

J gene: TRBJ1-1
V gene: TRBV6-1
clone size: NA
D gene: NA
CDR3 DNA: TGTGCCAGCAGGCACGAATCTGAGGTGAAGAACACTGAAGCTTTCTTT
CDR3 protein: CASRHESEVKNTEAFF

J gene: TRBJ2-5
V gene: TRBV5-1
clone size: NA
D gene: NA
CDR3 DNA: TGCGCCAGCAGCTTGGAGGGAACCGGTCGAGAGACCCAGTACTTC
CDR3 protein: CASSLEGTGRETQYF

J gene: TRBJ2-1
V gene: TRBV6-6
clone size: few
D gene: NA
CDR3 DNA: TGTGCCAGCAGTTACTGGGAGGGGGGCAATGAGCAGTTCTTC
CDR3 protein: CASSYWEGGNEQFF

J gene: TRBJ2-1
V gene: TRBV2
clone size: NA
D gene: NA
CDR3 DNA: TGTGCCAGCAGTCGCGGGGGACAGTTATCCAATGAGCAGTTCTTC
CDR3 protein: CASSRGGQLSNEQFF

J gene: TRBJ1-2
V gene: TRBV6-1
clone size: NA
D gene: TRBD1
CDR3 DNA: TGTGCCAGCAGTATTCGCGGGACAGGCTATGAAGCTAACTATGGCTACACCTTC
CDR3 protein: CASSIRGTGYEANYGYTF

J gene: TRBJ2-1
V gene: TRBV12-3/TRBV12-4
clone size: NA
D gene: TRBD1
CDR3 DNA: TGTGCCAGCTTAAGACAGGGTTACAATGAGCAGTTCTTC
CDR3 protein: CASLRQGYNEQFF

J gene: TRBJ2-3
V gene: TRBV5-1
clone size: NA
D gene: NA
CDR3 DNA: TGCGCCAGCAGCTCAAGCCGGGACTCAGGGGATACGCAGTATTTT
CDR3 protein: CASSSSRDSGDTQYF

J gene: TRBJ2-7
V gene: TRBV29-1
clone size: NA
D gene: TRBD1
CDR3 DNA: TGCAGCGCCACGGGACAGGCCTACGAGCAGTACTTC
CDR3 protein: CSATGQAYEQYF

J gene: TRBJ2-7
V gene: TRBV4-1
clone size: NA
D gene: NA
CDR3 DNA: TGCGCCAGCAGCCAAGGTGTCCCCCCACCCTACGAGCAGTACTTC
CDR3 protein: CASSQGVPPPYEQYF

J gene: TRBJ2-1
V gene: TRBV9
clone size: few
D gene: TRBD1
CDR3 DNA: TGTGCCAGCAGCATATCCGGGACAGGCTCCTACAATGAGCAGTTCTTC
CDR3 protein: CASSISGTGSYNEQFF

J gene: TRBJ2-1
V gene: TRBV4-1
clone size: many
D gene: NA
CDR3 DNA: TGCGCCAGCAGCCAAGGCCCAGGGTCATACAATGAGCAGTTCTTC
CDR3 protein: CASSQGPGSYNEQFF

J gene: TRBJ2-3
V gene: TRBV20-1
clone size: few
D gene: TRBD2
CDR3 DNA: TGCAGTGCTAGAGATCTCAGACTAGCGGGGGGCCCTGGCACAGATACGCAGTATTTT
CDR3 protein: CSARDLRLAGGPGTDTQYF

J gene: TRBJ1-2
V gene: TRBV2
clone size: few
D gene: TRBD1
CDR3 DNA: TGTGCCAGCATCAGGGGGTCGGGGTCCTATGGCTACACCTTC
CDR3 protein: CASIRGSGSYGYTF

J gene: TRBJ1-1
V gene: TRBV9
clone size: few
D gene: NA
CDR3 DNA: TGTGCCAGCAGCGTAGAACAGGGCCACACTGAAGCTTTCTTT
CDR3 protein: CASSVEQGHTEAFF

J gene: TRBJ1-1
V gene: TRBV5-1
clone size: NA
D gene: NA
CDR3 DNA: TGCGCCAGCAGCTCCACCTGGGGGGCCCCTGAAGCTTTCTTT
CDR3 protein: CASSSTWGAPEAFF

J gene: TRBJ2-5
V gene: TRBV6-6
clone size: NA
D gene: TRBD2
CDR3 DNA: TGTGCCAGCAGTTACTCACGCGTCTGGGGCGGGAGGGAGACCCAGTACTTC
CDR3 protein: CASSYSRVWGGRETQYF

J gene: TRBJ2-7
V gene: TRBV30
clone size: once
D gene: TRBD1
CDR3 DNA: TGTGCCTGTACAGGGGGGAACTCCTACGAGCAGTACTTC
CDR3 protein: CACTGGNSYEQYF

J gene: TRBJ2-7
V gene: TRBV7-9
clone size: once
D gene: NA
CDR3 DNA: TGTGCCAGCAGCACAGGGAATCACGAGCAGTACTTC
CDR3 protein: CASSTGNHEQYF

J gene: TRBJ2-5
V gene: TRBV24-1
clone size: NA
D gene: TRBD1
CDR3 DNA: TGTGCCACCAGTGATTTTACAGGGGATCGGCAAGAGACCCAGTACTTC
CDR3 protein: CATSDFTGDRQETQYF

J gene: TRBJ1-2
V gene: TRBV12-3/TRBV12-4
clone size: NA
D gene: TRBD1
CDR3 DNA: TGTGCCAGCAGCGACAGGGCGGATGGCTACACCTTC
CDR3 protein: CASSDRADGYTF

J gene: TRBJ2-5
V gene: TRBV29-1
clone size: NA
D gene: NA
CDR3 DNA: TGCAGCGTGCCGAGATTGTACCAAGAGACCCAGTACTTC
CDR3 protein: CSVPRLYQETQYF

J gene: TRBJ2-3
V gene: TRBV4-2
clone size: few
D gene: NA
CDR3 DNA: TGTGCCAGCAGCCAAGCTACCCGGGACGATACGCAGTATTTT
CDR3 protein: CASSQATRDDTQYF

J gene: TRBJ2-3
V gene: TRBV2
clone size: NA
D gene: NA
CDR3 DNA: TGTACCAGCAGTATCACAGGGTTGGCAGATACGCAGTATTTT
CDR3 protein: CTSSITGLADTQYF

J gene: TRBJ1-1
V gene: TRBV29-1
clone size: NA
D gene: NA
CDR3 DNA: TGCAGCGTTGAAGGGACCAGCGAAGCTTTCTTT
CDR3 protein: CSVEGTSEAFF